Presented here are 17 T cell receptor beta chains from one specimen sequenced in a study of post-analysis software for immune sequencing data. Study-level points and caveats: TRBV segments more frequent in patients than in controls numbered roughly five and included TRBV5-6, TRBV5-1 and TRBV20-1.

Which antigens these TCRs recognize remains unknown. The library was made from cDNA and included unique molecular identifiers. Via MiXCR, TCRdb re-called the PCR reads, giving one row per CDR3 protein. Of about half a million distinct CDR3 sequences listed, approximately 31% were seen once; the top ten hold under 7%. The specimen sequenced was blood. The receptor set was obtained from a girl aged 2 to 17 with multiple sclerosis.

This clonotype appeared a few times. This rearrangement joins TRBV5-1 to TRBJ2-7; 10 nucleotides match TRBD1. This CDR3 is 17 amino acids long. Germline V lookup: CDR1 SGHRS, CDR2 YFSETQ. J lost 1 base, V lost 2 bases, and 9 bases had no gene match. The CDR3 here is CASSLKVPGQGSYEQYF. The CDR3 DNA follows: TGCGCCAGCAGCTTAAAGGTACCGGGACAGGGGTCCTACGAGCAGTACTTC.

In its sample, this clonotype was seen a few times. The chain uses TRBV4-1 and TRBJ2-2; D is uncertain. CDR3 size: 15 residues. Trimming took off 5 bases at V and 7 bases at J, with 17 bases between the two ends. Germline V gene sequence: CDR1 MGHRA, CDR2 YSYEKL. This CDR3 is CASSFPHSRLGELFF. In DNA, the CDR3 is TGCGCCAGCAGCTTTCCTCACTCCCGGCTCGGGGAGCTGTTTTTT.

Only a few counts were recorded for this clonotype. The chain combines TRBV14 with TRBJ2-7, with D perhaps being TRBD1 or TRBD2 (5 bases each). The CDR3 runs to 15 residues. Between the trimmed V and J ends, which lost 4 bases and 1 base, there was a span of 14 bases. Germline V gene lookup returns CDR1 SGHDN and CDR2 FVKESK. The CDR3 bases are TGTGCCAGCAGCCCGTCCGGGACCATGTCCTACGAGCAGTACTTC. It codes for CASSPSGTMSYEQYF.

The DNA for the CDR3 is TGTGCCAGCAGCTCTCGGACTTTAGAGACCCAGTACTTC. Amino acid sequence: CASSSRTLETQYF. This sequence joins TRBV7-6 and TRBJ2-5; D perhaps matches TRBD2 (5 bases). Looked up from germline, CDR1 is SGHVS and CDR2 is FNYEAQ. The germline V and J ends were trimmed by 4 bases and 4 bases, with 10 bases remaining between them. The CDR3 has 13 amino acids. Variable domain in full (rest from reference TRBV7-6 and TRBJ2-5): GAGVSQSPRYKVTKRGQDVALRCDPISGHVSLYWYRQALGQGPEFLTYFNYEAQQDKSGLPNDRFSAERPEGSISTLTIQRTEQRDSAMYRCASSSRTLETQYFGPGTRLLVL.

This clonotype was observed a handful of times. The chain carries TRBV7-2 and TRBJ2-5; 7 nucleotides align to TRBD1. CDR1 and CDR2 (germline): SGHTA, FQGNSA. The CDR3 sequence is 14 residues long. Losses at the gene ends were 5 bases for V and 2 bases for J; bases not matched to a gene: 5. Written as DNA, the CDR3 is TGTGCCAGCAGCCCGTCACAGGGGCAAGAGACCCAGTACTTC. It specifies CASSPSQGQETQYF.

V and J are TRBV3-1 and TRBJ1-6; 7 positions agree with TRBD1. Germline V gene data show CDR1 as LGHDT and CDR2 as YNNKEL (reference sequence). Germline trimming cut 3 bases from V and 7 bases from J; bases unmatched to any gene: 6. CDR3 size: 15 residues. The CDR3 DNA reads TGTGCCAGCAGCCAGGATGACAGGGCGAATTCACCCCTCCACTTT. Protein product: CASSQDDRANSPLHF.

This chain joins TRBV6-2 or TRBV6-3 and TRBJ2-7, with D unclear. The CDR3 consists of 12 residues. Germline V gives CDR1 MNHEY, CDR2 SVGEGT. With 6 bases removed from V and 4 bases from J, the gap between germline ends came to 10 bases. CDR3 coding DNA: TGTGCCAGCAGCACGCTGGGGTACGAGCAGTACTTC. This codes for CASSTLGYEQYF.

The V gene is TRBV14, the J gene TRBJ2-5; 7 positions agree with TRBD2. V lost 2 bases to trimming and J lost 5 bases; unmatched junction nucleotides: 11. The CDR3 loop spans 16 amino acids. The germline V gene has CDR1 SGHDN and CDR2 FVKESK. CDR3 coding DNA: TGTGCCAGCAGCCAAACCCCCGGGGAGGGGCTGGAGACCCAGTACTTC. Amino acid sequence: CASSQTPGEGLETQYF.

The chain has TRBV29-1 and TRBJ1-1; D possibly corresponds to TRBD1 (5 bases). Germline CDR1 and CDR2: SQVTM and ANQGSEA. This CDR3 spans 13 amino acids. Trimming pared 7 bases from V and 1 base from J, leaving 13 bases between. The CDR3 DNA sequence: TGCAGCGGCATCAGGGTGGAGAACACTGAAGCTTTCTTT. Its protein is CSGIRVENTEAFF.

J is TRBJ2-1 and V is TRBV4-1; D is possibly TRBD2 (5 bases). The CDR3 totals 15 residues. V was trimmed by 0 bases and J by 2 bases, leaving 8 bases between them. Per germline, CDR1 MGHRA and CDR2 YSYEKL. CDR3 amino acids: CASSQETTAYNEQFF. In nucleotides, the CDR3 is TGCGCCAGCAGCCAAGAGACTACAGCCTACAATGAGCAGTTCTTC.

V and J are TRBV9 and TRBJ1-5; D is ambiguous. V gave up 3 bases and J gave up 3 bases, with 16 bases separating them. This CDR3 region has 16 residues. CDR1 is SGDLS, CDR2 YYNGEE, per germline. In nucleotides, the CDR3 is TGTGCCAGCAGCGCCGGTCAAGGCGGCCTCAATCAGCCCCAGCATTTT. This gives the protein CASSAGQGGLNQPQHF. The variable domain in full, completed from reference TRBV9 and TRBJ1-5, reads DSGVTQTPKHLITATGQRVTLRCSPRSGDLSVYWYQQSLDQGLQFLIQYYNGEERAKGNILERFSAQQFPDLHSELNLSSLELGDSALYFCASSAGQGGLNQPQHFGDGTRLSIL.

This clonotype was counted only a few times. The CDR3 bases are TGTGCCATCAGTGAGTCGGGAGCTAGCGGGGCCCAAGAGACCCAGTACTTC. As protein: CAISESGASGAQETQYF. The chain couples TRBV10-3 to TRBJ2-5; 9 nucleotides line up with TRBD2. Trimming cost V 0 bases and J 1 base; bases outside gene matches: 6. Germline V gene lookup returns CDR1 ENHRY and CDR2 SYGVKD. The CDR3 consists of 17 residues.

This clonotype was recorded a few times. This sequence joins TRBV5-1 and TRBJ2-6, with TRBD1 as a possible D gene (6 bases). From germline, CDR1 is SGHRS and CDR2 YFSETQ. This CDR3 region has 18 residues. Between the trimmed V and J ends, which lost 4 bases and 0 bases, there was a span of 17 bases. CDR3 DNA: TGCGCCAGCAGCCCAAAGACGGGACACGTCTCTGGGGCCAACGTCCTGACTTTC. This translates into CASSPKTGHVSGANVLTF. Looking up the rest from reference TRBV5-1 and TRBJ2-6 gives the full variable domain: KAGVTQTPRYLIKTRGQQVTLSCSPISGHRSVSWYQQTPGQGLQFLFEYFSETQRNKGNFPGRFSGRQFSNSRSEMNVSTLELGDSALYLCASSPKTGHVSGANVLTFGAGSRLTVL.

The chain combines TRBV18 with TRBJ2-1, with D possibly TRBD1 on 6 matching bases. V lost 2 bases to trimming and J lost 8 bases, with 13 bases between them. The CDR3 contains 14 residues. Per the germline V gene, CDR1 is KGHSH and CDR2 is LQKENI. The CDR3 sequence is CASSPSYRDHEQFF. DNA of the CDR3: TGTGCCAGCTCACCATCTTACAGGGACCATGAGCAGTTCTTC.

A few counts support this clonotype. The genes are TRBV10-3 and TRBJ1-4, with 7 bases matching TRBD1. From germline, CDR1 is ENHRY and CDR2 SYGVKD. The ends lost 2 bases at V and 4 bases at J; junction bases unmatched: 4. The CDR3 length is 15 residues. CDR3 amino acids: CAISEQDRLNEKLFF. CDR3 sequence (DNA): TGTGCCATCAGTGAGCAGGACAGGCTTAATGAAAAACTGTTTTTT.

The rearrangement links TRBV14 to TRBJ2-1, with 8 bases matching TRBD1. CDR3 length: 17 residues. Germline V lookup: CDR1 SGHDN, CDR2 FVKESK. Losses at the gene ends were 3 bases for V and 8 bases for J; bases not matched to a gene: 15. Written as DNA, the CDR3 is TGTGCCAGCAGCCAGAATCCCGGACAGCCGACAGGGGATGAGCAGTTCTTC. Protein product: CASSQNPGQPTGDEQFF.

The table lists this clonotype with many counts. The chain recombines TRBV12-3 or TRBV12-4 with TRBJ2-5, with D uncertain. V was cut by 3 bases and J by 5 bases, with 10 bases left in between. There are 13 residues in the CDR3. CDR3: CASSLDRRETQYF. For the CDR3, the DNA is TGTGCCAGCAGTTTGGACCGCCGGGAGACCCAGTACTTC.